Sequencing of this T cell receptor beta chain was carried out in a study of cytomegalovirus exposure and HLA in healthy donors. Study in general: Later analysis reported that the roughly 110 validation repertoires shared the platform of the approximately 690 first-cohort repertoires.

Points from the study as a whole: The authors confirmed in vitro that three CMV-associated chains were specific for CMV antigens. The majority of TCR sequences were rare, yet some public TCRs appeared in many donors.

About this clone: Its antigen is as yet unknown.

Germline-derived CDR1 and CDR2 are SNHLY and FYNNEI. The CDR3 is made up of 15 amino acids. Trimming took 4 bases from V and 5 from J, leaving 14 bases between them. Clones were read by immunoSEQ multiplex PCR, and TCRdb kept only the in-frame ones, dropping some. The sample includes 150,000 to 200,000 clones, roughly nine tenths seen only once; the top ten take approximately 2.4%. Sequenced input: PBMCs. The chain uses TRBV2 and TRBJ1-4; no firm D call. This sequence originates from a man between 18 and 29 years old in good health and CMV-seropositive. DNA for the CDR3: TGTGCCAGCAGTGTGGAGGCCGTGCCGAATGAAAAACTGTTTTTT. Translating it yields CASSVEAVPNEKLFF.